A single sample gave rise to the 3 T cell receptor beta chains below, sequenced in a study of shared clonotypes between healthy human individuals. Naive CD8 cells lacked CD45RO and underwent positive selection for CCR7, leaving out terminally differentiated effector memory CD45RA+ cells. The protocol was immunoSEQ multiplex PCR, while the TCRdb copy is restricted to in-frame clones and leaves out a portion. There are roughly 2,000,000 clones in the sample; around 95% occur only once, and 1.5% to 2% lies in the top ten. Sample: naive CD8+ T cells from PBMCs. The receptors were sampled from a man between 18 and 35 years old in good health. Some clones in this sample may be carry-over from other donors' samples.

The table lists this clone with a count of one. CDR3 bases: TGTGCCAGCAGGGACAGGACCTACGAGCAGTACTTC. It is translated as CASRDRTYEQYF. The chain uses TRBV13 and TRBJ2-7, with 7 bases lining up with TRBD1. This CDR3 comprises 12 residues. The germline V gene has CDR1 PRHDT and CDR2 FYEKMQ (reference sequence). V lost 6 bases and J lost 2; bases outside the gene matches: 1.

With respect to this clone: Other nucleotide sequences in the sample specify the same CDR3. CDR3 amino acids: CAWSVGNQPQHF. CDR3 DNA: TGTGCCTGGAGTGTGGGGAATCAGCCCCAGCATTTT. This rearrangement joins TRBV30 to TRBJ1-5; D call uncertain. The CDR3 has 12 residues. The V end was cut by 0 bases, the J end by 4 bases, with 4 bases between. Looked up from germline, CDR1 is GTSNPN and CDR2 is SVGIG (reference sequence).

This chain uses TRBV25-1 with TRBJ1-3; D gene ambiguous. The CDR3 totals 15 residues. The V and J ends lost 1 base and 3 bases respectively, with 10 bases between them. Germline values: CDR1 MGHDK, CDR2 SYGVNS. Here the CDR3 reads CASSESRQFGNTIYF. The CDR3 bases are TGTGCCAGCAGTGAATCCCGGCAGTTTGGAAACACCATATATTTT.